These 21 T cell receptor beta chains share one sample of origin, sequenced in a study of monozygotic twins with inflammatory bowel disease (dated by TCRdb to about 2019). The library came from 5' RACE. Sequenced on an Illumina HiSeq 2500. TCRdb reanalyzed the reads, keeping one entry per CDR3 protein sequence and omitting DNA. The sample's own table lists 200,000 to 250,000 distinct CDR3 sequences. Roughly 1.5% of the sample belongs to the ten largest clones. The sample consisted of blood. These receptors originate from a human donor with ulcerative colitis or Crohn's disease, or a healthy co-twin of an affected twin (not recorded which).

V is TRBV7-3 and J is TRBJ1-5. The CDR3 covers 13 residues. Germline V gene sequence: CDR1 SGHTA, CDR2 FQGTGA. This CDR3 reads CASSWRNGQPQHF.

The chain has TRBV2 and TRBJ2-5. Germline CDR1 SNHLY, CDR2 FYNNEI. The CDR3 spans 13 residues. This chain's CDR3 is CASSVFSQETQYF. The whole variable domain, filled in from reference TRBV2 and TRBJ2-5, reads EPEVTQTPSHQVTQMGQEVILRCVPISNHLYFYWYRQILGQKVEFLVSFYNNEISEKSEIFDDQFSVERPDGSNFTLKIRSTKLEDSAMYFCASSVFSQETQYFGPGTRLLVL.

The rearrangement links TRBV5-1 to TRBJ2-1; no DNA is available, so the TRBD2 call from TCRdb remains unchecked. This CDR3 contains 15 residues. The germline V gene has CDR1 SGHRS and CDR2 YFSETQ. The CDR3 sequence: CASSPVGGEADEQFF. The whole variable domain, filled in from reference TRBV5-1 and TRBJ2-1, reads KAGVTQTPRYLIKTRGQQVTLSCSPISGHRSVSWYQQTPGQGLQFLFEYFSETQRNKGNFPGRFSGRQFSNSRSEMNVSTLELGDSALYLCASSPVGGEADEQFFGPGTRLTVL.

The chain joins TRBV5-4 to TRBJ2-1; without DNA, the TCRdb call of TRBD1 cannot be checked. CDR1 is SGHNT, CDR2 YYREEE, per germline (reference sequence). CDR3 length equals 17 residues. CDR3 protein: CASSFSPTGFRYNEQFF.

V and J are TRBV5-1 and TRBJ2-3. CDR1 and CDR2 from the germline V gene are SGHRS and YFSETQ. The CDR3 sequence is 12 residues long. CDR3 region: CASSPLPDTQYF.

This CDR3 is CASSLGQTGPTEAFF. This chain joins TRBV5-1 and TRBJ1-1; TCRdb lists TRBD1, though no DNA is available to test this call. Germline V lookup: CDR1 SGHRS, CDR2 YFSETQ. There are 15 residues in the CDR3. Filled out from reference TRBV5-1 and TRBJ1-1, the complete variable domain reads KAGVTQTPRYLIKTRGQQVTLSCSPISGHRSVSWYQQTPGQGLQFLFEYFSETQRNKGNFPGRFSGRQFSNSRSEMNVSTLELGDSALYLCASSLGQTGPTEAFFGQGTRLTVV.

This chain joins TRBV20-1 and TRBJ2-7; TCRdb names TRBD1, which stays unverified in the absence of DNA. The germline CDR1 and CDR2 sequences are DFQATT and SNEGSKA (reference sequence). This CDR3 is 13 amino acids long. The CDR3: CSASWQGGYEQYF.

The CDR3: CASSPRTGDTAYEQYF. V usage is TRBV5-1 and J usage is TRBJ2-7; TCRdb outputs TRBD1, but without DNA this stays unchecked. The CDR3 covers 16 residues. Looked up from germline, CDR1 is SGHRS and CDR2 is YFSETQ.

The chain joins TRBV7-9 to TRBJ2-5; TCRdb lists TRBD1, though no DNA is available to test this call. Germline values: CDR1 SEHNR, CDR2 FQNEAQ (reference sequence). The CDR3 is 17 residues long. CDR3 loop: CASSAGRGQVGAETQYF.

The chain carries TRBV24-1 and TRBJ2-1; the TRBD1 assignment by TCRdb is unverifiable without DNA. CDR3 length equals 14 residues. Germline V CDR1 and CDR2: KGHDR, SFDVKD. CDR3 amino acids: CATSDWGLGDEQFF.

The chain uses TRBV5-1 and TRBJ2-5; the D call of TRBD2 rests on TCRdb alone, since no DNA is present to check it. The CDR3 is made up of 14 amino acids. Germline CDR1 and CDR2: SGHRS and YFSETQ. The CDR3 here is CASSSRPAQETQYF. The full variable domain, completed using reference TRBV5-1 and TRBJ2-5, is KAGVTQTPRYLIKTRGQQVTLSCSPISGHRSVSWYQQTPGQGLQFLFEYFSETQRNKGNFPGRFSGRQFSNSRSEMNVSTLELGDSALYLCASSSRPAQETQYFGPGTRLLVL.

This rearrangement joins TRBV11-2 to TRBJ2-3. CDR1 and CDR2 from the germline V gene are SGHAT and FQNNGV. The CDR3 runs to 14 residues. The CDR3 sequence is CASSFDRSTDTQYF.

The V call is TRBV6-5, the J call TRBJ2-5; as DNA is missing, the TRBD1 call by TCRdb cannot be tested. CDR1 is MNHEY and CDR2 is SVGAGI in the germline V gene. The CDR3 is 16 amino acids. This CDR3 reads CASSYFQQGVQETQYF.

The rearrangement links TRBV20-1 to TRBJ2-3. CDR3 size: 12 residues. Germline CDR1 and CDR2: DFQATT and SNEGSKA (reference sequence). This CDR3 reads CSAGTSTDTQYF.

The J gene is TRBJ2-7, the V gene TRBV27; TCRdb indicates TRBD1, and absent DNA this call remains unverified. Germline CDR1 MNHEY, CDR2 SMNVEV (reference sequence). This CDR3 is built from 13 residues. CDR3 amino acids: CASRWTGEVEQYF.

The V call is TRBV15, the J call TRBJ2-7. Germline CDR1 LNHNV, CDR2 YYDKDF (reference sequence). The CDR3 loop spans 14 amino acids. The CDR3 loop is CATSRDRVRYEQYF.

J is TRBJ2-3 and V is TRBV5-1; TCRdb names TRBD1, which stays unverified in the absence of DNA. This CDR3 region has 18 residues. Germline V gene sequence: CDR1 SGHRS, CDR2 YFSETQ. The CDR3 reads CASSSPGQGTSGTDTQYF. Looking up the rest from reference TRBV5-1 and TRBJ2-3 gives the full variable domain: KAGVTQTPRYLIKTRGQQVTLSCSPISGHRSVSWYQQTPGQGLQFLFEYFSETQRNKGNFPGRFSGRQFSNSRSEMNVSTLELGDSALYLCASSSPGQGTSGTDTQYFGPGTRLTVL.

V usage is TRBV20-1 and J usage is TRBJ1-2; TCRdb's D call of TRBD1 is untestable without DNA. Germline assignment: CDR1 DFQATT and CDR2 SNEGSKA (reference sequence). This CDR3 contains 14 residues. The chain's CDR3 is CSANGAGSLYGYTF.

The V call is TRBV6-5, the J call TRBJ2-7; TCRdb picks TRBD1, but there is no DNA to check that call. This CDR3 contains 14 residues. The germline V gene has CDR1 MNHEY and CDR2 SVGAGI. The CDR3 reads CASSSDRGTYEQYF.

This rearrangement joins TRBV5-1 to TRBJ2-1; the D gene TCRdb calls, TRBD1, cannot be checked with no DNA. This CDR3 has 16 residues. Looked up from germline, CDR1 is SGHRS and CDR2 is YFSETQ. This chain's CDR3 is CASSISGASSYNEQFF.

The genes are TRBV5-4 and TRBJ2-1; TCRdb gives TRBD1 as the D gene, but with no DNA this cannot be confirmed. Germline CDR1 SGHNT, CDR2 YYREEE (reference sequence). CDR3 length: 15 residues. CDR3 sequence reads: CASTLRVTGRNEQFF.